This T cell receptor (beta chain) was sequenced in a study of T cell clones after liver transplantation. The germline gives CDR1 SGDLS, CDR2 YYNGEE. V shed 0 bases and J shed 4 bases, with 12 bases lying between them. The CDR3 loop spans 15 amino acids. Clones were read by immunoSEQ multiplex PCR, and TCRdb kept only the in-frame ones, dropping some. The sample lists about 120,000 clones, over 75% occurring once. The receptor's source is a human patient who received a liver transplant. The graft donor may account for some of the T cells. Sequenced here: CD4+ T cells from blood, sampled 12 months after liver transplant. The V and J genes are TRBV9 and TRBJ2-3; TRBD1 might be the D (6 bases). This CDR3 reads CASSVDVQGPDTQYF. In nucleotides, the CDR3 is TGTGCCAGCAGCGTAGACGTCCAGGGGCCAGATACGCAGTATTTT.